This T cell receptor (beta chain) is from a study of blood T cell repertoires in COVID-19. Profiling relied on immunoSEQ multiplex PCR, and the TCRdb table lists in-frame clones only, not all of them. The sample records under 400,000 clones, roughly nine tenths being singletons. CDR3 length: 17 amino acids. The V gene end was trimmed by 2 bases and the J gene end by 1 base; junction bases not matched to a gene: 7. The germline gives CDR1 MNHEY, CDR2 SMNVEV (reference sequence). This TCR came from a woman in her 30s with COVID-19, enrolled during active disease. Sequenced input: peripheral blood. The J gene is TRBJ2-1, the V gene TRBV27, with 8 bases aligning to TRBD1. The chain's CDR3 is CASSLVSQGASYNEQFF. The CDR3 coding sequence is TGTGCCAGCAGTTTAGTATCGCAGGGGGCGTCCTACAATGAGCAGTTCTTC.